A single sample gave rise to the 8 T cell receptor beta chains below, sequenced in a study of T cell responses to AZD1222 COVID-19 vaccine. Sequencing was performed with immunoSEQ multiplex PCR; in TCRdb, only in-frame clones are kept and a portion is missing. Here the sample spans about 180,000 clones, about 90% being singletons. The specimen comprised peripheral blood, sampled on day 0 of AZD1222 vaccination. The receptors were gathered from an adult in good health.

The chain recombines TRBV7-9 with TRBJ2-7, with 12 bases lining up with TRBD1. Germline CDR1 reads SEHNR; CDR2 reads FQNEAQ (reference sequence). This CDR3 is 16 amino acids long. J was trimmed by 7 bases and V by 5 bases; bases with no gene match: 12. CDR3 region: CASSPRGTGGLVEQYF. In DNA form, the CDR3 reads TGTGCCAGCAGCCCGAGGGGGACAGGGGGCCTGGTGGAGCAGTACTTC.

As concerns this clone: The junction departs from germline at one end; a sequencing error may be responsible. CDR3 sequence: CASSQAGGRVQVF. CDR3 coding DNA: TGCGCCAGCAGCCAAGCCGGAGGTCGGGTTCAGGTCTTC. The V call is TRBV4-3, the J call TRBJ2-1; possible D gene TRBD2, 5 bases. CDR3 length: 13 residues. Germline loops: CDR1 LGHNA, CDR2 YSLEER.

The J gene is TRBJ1-5, the V gene TRBV28, with D hard to call. There are 12 residues in the CDR3. CDR1 and CDR2 (germline): MDHEN, SYDVKM. V was trimmed by 2 bases and J by 6 bases, leaving 5 bases between them. The CDR3 DNA follows: TGTGCCAGCAGTTTAGTAGTTCAGCCCCAGCATTTT. Protein sequence: CASSLVVQPQHF.

This clone was detected only a few times. V usage is TRBV3-1 (or the pseudogene TRBV3-2) and J usage is TRBJ2-5; TRBD1 matches at 8 bases. This CDR3 is 16 amino acids long. V dropped 5 bases and J dropped 5; count of bases not matched to a gene: 13. Germline V gene data show CDR1 as LGHDT and CDR2 as YNNKEL (reference sequence). CDR3 coding DNA: TGTGCCAGCAGCTTCCGACAGGGGCTGAGTCGGGAGACCCAGTACTTC. Its translation is CASSFRQGLSRETQYF.

The J gene is TRBJ2-5, the V gene TRBV18, with D unclear. Per germline, CDR1 KGHSH and CDR2 LQKENI. V dropped 3 bases and J dropped 0 bases, with 11 bases sitting between them. This CDR3 is built from 15 residues. The DNA of the CDR3 is TGTGCCAGCTCACCTGTCGTGTGGGACCAAGAGACCCAGTACTTC. It encodes CASSPVVWDQETQYF.

The genes are TRBV9 and TRBJ1-2; no clear D gene. Trimming stripped 5 bases from V and 8 bases from J, with 10 bases between. CDR1 and CDR2 (germline): SGDLS, YYNGEE. This CDR3 comprises 11 residues. The CDR3 is CASRNPEGYTF. The DNA of the CDR3 is TGTGCCAGCAGAAACCCGGAGGGCTACACCTTC. The full variable domain, with the rest looked up from reference TRBV9 and TRBJ1-2, is DSGVTQTPKHLITATGQRVTLRCSPRSGDLSVYWYQQSLDQGLQFLIQYYNGEERAKGNILERFSAQQFPDLHSELNLSSLELGDSALYFCASRNPEGYTFGSGTRLTVV.

V usage is TRBV4-3 and J usage is TRBJ1-2; TRBD1 agrees at 8 bases. Trimming at V came to 4 bases and at J to 3 bases, leaving 7 bases not matched to a gene. The germline gives CDR1 LGHNA, CDR2 YSLEER. The CDR3 runs 15 residues. For the CDR3, the DNA is TGCGCCAGCAGCCCGACAGGGGAAGATTACTATGGCTACACCTTC. Its translation is CASSPTGEDYYGYTF.

V usage is TRBV15 and J usage is TRBJ2-7; 7 nucleotides line up with TRBD2. Germline CDR1 and CDR2: LNHNV and YYDKDF (reference sequence). The CDR3 length is 14 residues. J gave up 3 bases and V 5 bases, and 7 bases lay outside the gene matches. The CDR3 DNA follows: TGTGCCACCAGCCCCGGCGGGAGCCGCTACGAGCAGTACTTC. Translating it yields CATSPGGSRYEQYF.